The next 8 T cell receptor beta chains were all read from a single sample in a study of control samples from healthy donors and cancer patients. The method was immunoSEQ multiplex PCR; TCRdb's version includes in-frame clones alone and lacks a portion of them. The repertoire consists of approximately 100,000 clones, with around 89% occurring once and the leading ten covering about 7.8%. The specimen sequenced was blood. The receptor set was obtained from a man aged 25-40 years in good health.

The chain uses TRBV5-1 and TRBJ1-2, with 7 nucleotides matching TRBD1. CDR3 size: 14 residues. Trimming cost V 5 bases and J 7 bases; bases outside gene matches: 11. Looked up from germline, CDR1 is SGHRS and CDR2 is YFSETQ. CDR3 in amino acids: CASSKGASVSGYTF. CDR3 nucleotides: TGCGCCAGCAGTAAGGGGGCGTCCGTCTCTGGCTACACCTTC.

The V gene is TRBV9, the J gene TRBJ2-1; D may correspond to TRBD1 or TRBD2 (5 bases each). CDR3 length: 15 amino acids. With 1 base removed from V and 0 bases from J, the gap between germline ends came to 8 bases. CDR1 SGDLS and CDR2 YYNGEE come from the germline V gene. CDR3 loop: CASSVLGVSYNEQFF. CDR3 coding DNA: TGTGCCAGCAGCGTATTGGGGGTCTCCTACAATGAGCAGTTCTTC.

The chain recombines TRBV6-4 with TRBJ1-6; possibly TRBD1 for D (5 bases). Per the germline V gene, CDR1 is MRHNA and CDR2 is SNTAGT. CDR3 length: 14 residues. V lost 2 bases and J 10 bases, leaving 12 bases between the germline ends. The CDR3 loop is CASSDRGSGSPLHF. CDR3 bases: TGTGCCAGCAGTGACAGGGGAAGTGGCTCACCCCTCCACTTT.

DNA for the CDR3: TGTGCCACCAGCAGCTCTAGCGGGATCGGGGACAATGAGCAGTTCTTC. Translated, it gives CATSSSSGIGDNEQFF. The chain has TRBV15 and TRBJ2-1, with 9 bases identical to TRBD2. CDR3 length: 16 residues. From germline, CDR1 is LNHNV and CDR2 YYDKDF (reference sequence). V was clipped by 3 bases and J by 5 bases; unmatched bases: 8.

This chain joins TRBV5-8 and TRBJ2-4; TRBD2 matches 8 bases. Germline loops: CDR1 SGHTS, CDR2 YDEGEE. CDR3 length: 20 residues. V lost 1 base to trimming and J lost 0 bases; unmatched junction nucleotides: 15. The CDR3 DNA follows: TGTGCCAGCAGCTTGATCGGACTAGCCCCTCGGGTGAGAGCCAAAAACATTCAGTACTTC. Protein: CASSLIGLAPRVRAKNIQYF.

The gene calls are TRBV6-6 and TRBJ2-3, with 14 bases identical to TRBD2. Per germline, CDR1 MNHNY and CDR2 SVGAGI (reference sequence). The V and J ends lost 6 bases and 2 bases, in that order; junction bases with no gene match: 16. This CDR3 contains 20 residues. The CDR3 protein is CASRRTGTGTSGGFTDTQYF. CDR3 sequence (DNA): TGTGCCAGCAGACGAACCGGGACAGGGACTAGCGGGGGATTCACAGATACGCAGTATTTT.

The chain employs TRBV10-1 and TRBJ2-3, with TRBD2 matching over 7 bases. The CDR3 spans 15 residues. Germline trimming cut 2 bases from V and 1 base from J; bases unmatched to any gene: 3. Germline CDR1 WNHNN, CDR2 SYGVQD (reference sequence). DNA for the CDR3: TGCGCCAGCAGTGAGAGGGGAGGGGGCACAGATACGCAGTATTTT. Its protein is CASSERGGGTDTQYF.

The rearrangement joins TRBV24-1 to TRBJ2-1, with 11 bases that match TRBD2. V shed 4 bases and J 5 bases; nucleotides not matched to a gene: 9. Per germline, CDR1 KGHDR and CDR2 SFDVKD. The CDR3 loop spans 17 amino acids. The DNA for the CDR3 is TGTGCCACCAGTGACCGCTATAGCGGGAGGGTAAACAATGAGCAGTTCTTC. Protein sequence: CATSDRYSGRVNNEQFF.